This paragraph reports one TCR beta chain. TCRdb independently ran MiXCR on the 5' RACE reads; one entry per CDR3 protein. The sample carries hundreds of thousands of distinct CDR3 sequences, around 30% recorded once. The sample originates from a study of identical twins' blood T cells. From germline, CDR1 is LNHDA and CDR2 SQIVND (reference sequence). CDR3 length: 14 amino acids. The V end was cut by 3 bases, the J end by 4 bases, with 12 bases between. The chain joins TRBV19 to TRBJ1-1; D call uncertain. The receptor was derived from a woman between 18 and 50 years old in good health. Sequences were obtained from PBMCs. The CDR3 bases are TGTGCCAGTAGTATGGGCAGGAGAACCACTGAAGCTTTCTTT. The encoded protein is CASSMGRRTTEAFF.